These 26 T cell receptor beta chains originate from one sample sequenced in a study of cytomegalovirus exposure and HLA in healthy donors. The data were produced by immunoSEQ multiplex PCR, yet TCRdb's version contains in-frame clones alone and is incomplete. This sample has 110,000 to 150,000 clones, with less than 95% found just once. The sample comprised PBMCs. All receptors come from a man between 18 and 35 years old in good health and CMV-seropositive.

The chain uses TRBV29-1 and TRBJ2-2; 8 bases fit TRBD2. V dropped 5 bases and J dropped 7; count of bases not matched to a gene: 6. Germline V CDR1 and CDR2: SQVTM, ANQGSEA. The CDR3 has 13 residues. The CDR3 region is CSVCPAGGGELFF. As DNA, the CDR3 is TGCAGCGTTTGTCCCGCGGGAGGCGGGGAGCTGTTTTTT.

The V and J genes are TRBV6-1 and TRBJ2-5, with D possibly matching TRBD2 (6 bases). The DNA end favors TRBJ2-7, so the J call may be wrong. CDR1 is MNHNS and CDR2 is SASEGT in the germline V gene. The CDR3 contains 17 residues. As DNA, the CDR3 is TGTGCCAGCAGTGAAGAGCGTCCGGGGGATCCCTCCTACGAGCAGTACTTC. This encodes CASSEERPGDPSYEQYF.

The CDR3 sequence is CASSLSRRGRGAYNEQFF. For the CDR3, the DNA is TGTGCCAGCAGTTTATCCAGAAGGGGCAGGGGGGCTTACAATGAGCAGTTCTTC. This chain uses TRBV27 with TRBJ2-1, with D tentatively TRBD1 (7 bases). CDR1 and CDR2 (germline): MNHEY, SMNVEV (reference sequence). The CDR3 has 18 amino acids. V shed 0 bases and J shed 4 bases, with 19 bases lying between them.

A single count supports this clone. The chain links TRBV7-9 to TRBJ1-3, with TRBD1 matching over 8 bases. Per the germline V gene, CDR1 is SEHNR and CDR2 is FQNEAQ (reference sequence). This CDR3 comprises 15 residues. V was pared by 5 bases and J by 0 bases, with 3 bases of the junction left unmatched. DNA for the CDR3: TGTGCCAGCAGCACTGGGACAGGCTCTGGAAACACCATATATTTT. It encodes CASSTGTGSGNTIYF.

This chain connects TRBV28 to TRBJ2-1; weak D call: TRBD2 (5 bases). V lost 3 bases and J lost 3, with 12 bases in between. The germline V gene encodes CDR1 MDHEN and CDR2 SYDVKM. This CDR3 has 15 amino acids. This CDR3 reads CASSFLRRGYNEQFF. In DNA, the CDR3 is TGTGCCAGCAGTTTTCTTCGTCGGGGCTACAATGAGCAGTTCTTC.

This clone has just one count. The J gene is TRBJ2-3, the V gene TRBV15, with TRBD2 matching 9 bases. Looked up from germline, CDR1 is LNHNV and CDR2 is YYDKDF (reference sequence). The V segment lost 3 bases and the J segment 4 bases; nucleotides outside the gene matches: 8. The CDR3 contains 16 residues. The CDR3 is CATSSGIAGAPDTQYF. In nucleotides, the CDR3 is TGTGCCACCAGCAGTGGGATAGCGGGAGCTCCAGATACGCAGTATTTT.

The CDR3 DNA sequence: TGTGCCAGCAGCCAAAGGGGACTAGCGTTTACTGGCACAGATACGCAGTATTTT. As protein: CASSQRGLAFTGTDTQYF. The V call is TRBV4-2, the J call TRBJ2-3; 10 positions match TRBD2. The CDR3 loop spans 18 amino acids. Germline lookup yields CDR1 LGHNA and CDR2 YNFKEQ. The ends lost 2 bases at V and 1 base at J; junction bases unmatched: 9.

The gene calls are TRBV28 and TRBJ2-6; no definite D call. The CDR3 is 17 amino acids. Germline CDR1 and CDR2: MDHEN and SYDVKM. The germline V and J ends were trimmed by 1 base and 0 bases, with 10 bases remaining between them. CDR3 bases: TGTGCCAGCAGTTTATTGCTCGTCAGCTCTGGGGCCAACGTCCTGACTTTC. Its protein is CASSLLLVSSGANVLTF.

This sequence joins TRBV5-4 and TRBJ2-1, with 7 bases aligning to TRBD2. J gave up 8 bases and V 2 bases, and 10 bases lay outside the gene matches. The CDR3 has 15 amino acids. CDR1 is SGHNT, CDR2 YYREEE, per germline (reference sequence). Here the CDR3 DNA reads TGTGCCAGCAGCTTTGGCGGGAGTCGTAGCGATGAGCAGTTCTTC. The encoded protein is CASSFGGSRSDEQFF. The whole variable domain, filled in from reference TRBV5-4 and TRBJ2-1, reads ETGVTQSPTHLIKTRGQQVTLRCSSQSGHNTVSWYQQALGQGPQFIFQYYREEENGRGNFPPRFSGLQFPNYSSELNVNALELDDSALYLCASSFGGSRSDEQFFGPGTRLTVL.

This clone was recorded once. This chain links TRBV7-2 with TRBJ2-5, with D possibly matching TRBD1 (8 bases). Germline CDR1 reads SGHTA; CDR2 reads FQGNSA. The V end was cut by 2 bases, the J end by 5 bases, with 12 bases between. This CDR3 has 14 residues. DNA of the CDR3: TGTGCCAGCAGCTTATTACAGGGGGGGGAGACCCAGTACTTC. Amino acids: CASSLLQGGETQYF.

The CDR3 region is CASKLIPGVVREETQYF. In nucleotides, the CDR3 is TGCGCCAGCAAATTAATCCCCGGGGTGGTTAGGGAAGAGACCCAGTACTTC. V usage is TRBV5-1 and J usage is TRBJ2-5, with D perhaps matching TRBD2 (5 bases). Germline V gives CDR1 SGHRS, CDR2 YFSETQ. V was clipped by 6 bases and J by 3 bases, with 24 bases between them. The CDR3 is made up of 17 amino acids.

J is TRBJ1-4 and V is TRBV5-1; D possibly corresponds to TRBD1 (5 bases). In germline, CDR1 is SGHRS, CDR2 YFSETQ. The CDR3 is 12 residues long. Trimming took 4 bases from V and 8 from J, leaving 9 bases between them. CDR3 region: CASSEDNEKLFF. The CDR3 DNA follows: TGCGCCAGCAGCGAGGACAACGAAAAACTGTTTTTT. The variable domain in full, completed from reference TRBV5-1 and TRBJ1-4, reads KAGVTQTPRYLIKTRGQQVTLSCSPISGHRSVSWYQQTPGQGLQFLFEYFSETQRNKGNFPGRFSGRQFSNSRSEMNVSTLELGDSALYLCASSEDNEKLFFGSGTQLSVL.

The chain uses TRBV19 and TRBJ2-7; D gene ambiguous. The CDR3 has 14 residues. Trimming stripped 2 bases from V and 3 bases from J, with 11 bases between. CDR1 and CDR2 (germline): LNHDA, SQIVND (reference sequence). CDR3 DNA: TGTGCCAGTAGTATATCTGAGGCCAACTACGAGCAGTACTTC. Translation gives CASSISEANYEQYF.

The chain recombines TRBV4-1 with TRBJ2-1; 11 bases match TRBD2. This CDR3 is built from 17 residues. With 0 bases clipped from V and 5 bases from J, the junction kept 6 bases outside the gene matches. Germline CDR1 is MGHRA and CDR2 is YSYEKL. This chain's CDR3 is CASSQEWLTSGNNEQFF. CDR3 nucleotide sequence: TGCGCCAGCAGCCAAGAGTGGCTGACTAGCGGGAACAATGAGCAGTTCTTC.

The chain is built from TRBV28 and TRBJ1-2; possible D gene TRBD1, 6 bases. The CDR3 is made up of 14 amino acids. V lost 4 bases and J 3 bases, leaving 12 bases between the germline ends. Germline CDR1 and CDR2: MDHEN and SYDVKM. CDR3 residues: CASSSRTEHYGYTF. The CDR3 DNA reads as TGTGCCAGCAGTTCGCGGACAGAGCACTATGGCTACACCTTC.

Note on this clone: This sample includes further DNA sequences coding for the same CDR3. This rearrangement joins TRBV28 to TRBJ2-7; D is unclear. The CDR3 totals 13 residues. Per germline, CDR1 MDHEN and CDR2 SYDVKM. Trimming pared 2 bases from V and 2 bases from J, leaving 7 bases between. Here the CDR3 reads CASSLGLPYEQYF. CDR3 nucleotides: TGTGCCAGCAGTTTAGGGCTGCCCTACGAGCAGTACTTC.

This clone came up once. V and J are TRBV18 and TRBJ2-1, with 10 nucleotides matching TRBD1. The CDR3 runs 14 residues. In germline, CDR1 is KGHSH, CDR2 LQKENI. After removal of 3 bases from V and 8 bases from J, the junction contained 4 bases not matched to a gene. The CDR3, as DNA: TGTGCCAGCTCACCGAAGACAGGGGGCGATGAGCAGTTCTTC. It is translated as CASSPKTGGDEQFF.

J is TRBJ1-5 and V is TRBV6-5; no definite D call. CDR1 is MNHEY and CDR2 is SVGAGI in the germline V gene. The CDR3 is 13 amino acids. V lost 7 bases, J lost 2 bases, and 9 bases lay in between. In DNA, the CDR3 is TGTGCCAGCACCGAAGTAGGCAATCAGCCCCAGCATTTT. Translating gives CASTEVGNQPQHF.

The rearrangement joins TRBV29-1 to TRBJ2-5; 8 positions agree with TRBD1. The V segment lost 6 bases and the J segment 4 bases; nucleotides outside the gene matches: 7. This CDR3 is 13 amino acids long. CDR1 is SQVTM and CDR2 is ANQGSEA in the germline V gene. The CDR3 loop reads CSVIQGAAETQYF. The DNA for the CDR3 is TGCAGCGTCATCCAGGGGGCGGCAGAGACCCAGTACTTC.

V gene TRBV27 combines with J gene TRBJ2-4; 7 bases fit TRBD2. The CDR3 totals 18 residues. Germline V gives CDR1 MNHEY, CDR2 SMNVEV (reference sequence). After removal of 3 bases from V and 1 base from J, the junction contained 12 bases not matched to a gene. CDR3 in DNA: TGTGCCAGCAGTTTGAGGGTGACTAGCTCGGTCGCCAAAAACATTCAGTACTTC. This gives the protein CASSLRVTSSVAKNIQYF.

Only one count was recorded for this clone. The chain joins TRBV11-1 to TRBJ2-1; TRBD2 matches 7 bases. CDR1 is SGHAT, CDR2 FQDESV, per germline (reference sequence). V lost 2 bases to trimming and J lost 0 bases; unmatched junction nucleotides: 10. The CDR3 sequence is 18 residues long. CDR3 in amino acids: CASSLPRRGGSSYNEQFF. The CDR3 bases are TGTGCCAGCAGCTTACCCCGTAGGGGAGGGAGCTCCTACAATGAGCAGTTCTTC.

The rearrangement links TRBV5-4 to TRBJ2-7; TRBD1 matches at 9 bases. CDR1 and CDR2 (germline): SGHNT, YYREEE (reference sequence). This CDR3 is 14 amino acids long. V lost 3 bases to trimming and J lost 2 bases; unmatched junction nucleotides: 3. CDR3 amino acids: CASSSRDRAYEQYF. The DNA of the CDR3 is TGTGCCAGCAGCTCCCGGGACAGGGCCTACGAGCAGTACTTC.

The chain links TRBV28 to TRBJ1-2, with 9 nucleotides matching TRBD1. The CDR3 has 16 amino acids. Germline V gene data show CDR1 as MDHEN and CDR2 as SYDVKM. The junction had 11 bases not matched to a gene; V was cut back by 2 bases and J by 7 bases. The CDR3 DNA follows: TGTGCCAGCAGTTTAAGGGGGACAGGGAGGAATGGTGGCTACACCTTC. Its protein is CASSLRGTGRNGGYTF.

The chain carries TRBV19 and TRBJ2-1; possible D gene TRBD1, 6 bases. Germline CDR1 LNHDA, CDR2 SQIVND (reference sequence). With 4 bases removed from V and 9 bases from J, the gap between germline ends came to 10 bases. This CDR3 has 12 residues. In nucleotides, the CDR3 is TGTGCCAGTAGTACACAGGGAAGTGAGCAGTTCTTC. Its translation: CASSTQGSEQFF.

This chain uses TRBV27 with TRBJ2-5; D not certain. The germline V gene encodes CDR1 MNHEY and CDR2 SMNVEV (reference sequence). V shed 2 bases and J shed 4 bases, with 11 bases lying between them. The CDR3 totals 14 residues. This CDR3 reads CASSLRVAPETQYF. CDR3 nucleotide sequence: TGTGCCAGCAGTTTACGGGTAGCCCCAGAGACCCAGTACTTC.

The chain links TRBV10-1 to TRBJ2-2; the match to TRBD1 covers 12 bases. Looked up from germline, CDR1 is WNHNN and CDR2 is SYGVQD (reference sequence). The CDR3 loop spans 17 amino acids. After removal of 4 bases from V and 7 bases from J, the junction contained 10 bases not matched to a gene. Here the CDR3 DNA reads TGCGCCAGCAGTGTCCCGGGACAGGGGGCGGTTGGCGGGGAGCTGTTTTTT. Protein: CASSVPGQGAVGGELFF.